This TCR beta chain was sequenced in a study of T cells in Graves' hyperthyroidism and ophthalmopathy. Study-level background: At the time of initial diagnosis and before any treatment, peripheral blood was collected.

These patients, aged 18 to 65, had recently diagnosed hyperthyroidism lasting under 2 months. Diagnostic decisions used clinical symptoms, serum thyroxine and TRAb, thyroid ultrasound and orbital computed tomography. It was RNA transcripts that yielded the amplified TCR beta CDR3 regions. TCR CDR3 regions were first amplified by RT-PCR with HTBI primers. TCRdb recomputed calls from the multiplex PCR reads with MiXCR, one row per CDR3 protein. This sample has 370,000 or so distinct CDR3 sequences, with roughly 14% found just once. The germline V and J ends were trimmed by 4 bases and 9 bases, with 22 bases remaining between them. There are 16 residues in the CDR3.

This receptor was obtained from a woman younger than 30 with Graves' hyperthyroidism that later progressed to Graves' ophthalmopathy. The chain joins TRBV12-3 or TRBV12-4 to TRBJ2-1; D tentatively reads TRBD1 or TRBD2 (5 bases each). What was sequenced was blood. In DNA form, the CDR3 reads TGTGCCAGCAGTTCGGGACCTTCCAAGGGGCAGGTTGAGCAGTTCTTC. Translated, it gives CASSSGPSKGQVEQFF.